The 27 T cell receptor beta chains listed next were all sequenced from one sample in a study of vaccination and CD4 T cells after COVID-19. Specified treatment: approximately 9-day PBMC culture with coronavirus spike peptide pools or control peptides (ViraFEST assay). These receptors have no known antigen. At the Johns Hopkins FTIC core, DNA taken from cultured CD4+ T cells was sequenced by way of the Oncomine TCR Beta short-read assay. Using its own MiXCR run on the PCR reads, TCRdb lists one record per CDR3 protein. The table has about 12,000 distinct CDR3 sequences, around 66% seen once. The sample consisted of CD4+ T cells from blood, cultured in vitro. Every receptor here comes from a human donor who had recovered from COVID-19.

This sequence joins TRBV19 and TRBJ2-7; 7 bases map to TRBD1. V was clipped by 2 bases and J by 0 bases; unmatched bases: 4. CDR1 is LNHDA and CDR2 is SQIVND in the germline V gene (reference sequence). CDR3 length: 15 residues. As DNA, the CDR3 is TGTGCCAGTAGTATAATCCGGGACAGCTCCTACGAGCAGTACTTC. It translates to CASSIIRDSSYEQYF.

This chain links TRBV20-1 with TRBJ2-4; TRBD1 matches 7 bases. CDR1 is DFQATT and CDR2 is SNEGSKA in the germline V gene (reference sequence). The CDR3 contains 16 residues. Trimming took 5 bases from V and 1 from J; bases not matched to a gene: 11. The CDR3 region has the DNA TGCAGTGCTCACGGACCAGGGGGTACGGCCAAAAACATTCAGTACTTC. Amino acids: CSAHGPGGTAKNIQYF.

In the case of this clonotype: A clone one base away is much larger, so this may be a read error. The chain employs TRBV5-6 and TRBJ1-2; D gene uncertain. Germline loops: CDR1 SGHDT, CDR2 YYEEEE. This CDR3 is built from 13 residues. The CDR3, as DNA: TGTGACAGCAGCTTGGGCCTTAACTATGGCTACACCTTC. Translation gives CDSSLGLNYGYTF.

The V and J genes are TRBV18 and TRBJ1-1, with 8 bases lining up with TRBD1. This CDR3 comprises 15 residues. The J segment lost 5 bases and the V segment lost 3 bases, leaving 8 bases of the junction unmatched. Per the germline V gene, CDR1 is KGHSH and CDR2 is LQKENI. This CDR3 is CASSPAGGAGTEAFF. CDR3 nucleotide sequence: TGTGCCAGCTCACCGGCAGGGGGCGCAGGGACTGAAGCTTTCTTT.

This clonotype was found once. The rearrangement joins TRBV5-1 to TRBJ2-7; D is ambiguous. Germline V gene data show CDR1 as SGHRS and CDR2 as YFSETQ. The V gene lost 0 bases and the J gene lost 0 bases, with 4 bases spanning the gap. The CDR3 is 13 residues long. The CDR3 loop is CASSLGSSYEQYF. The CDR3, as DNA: TGCGCCAGCAGCTTGGGGTCCTCCTACGAGCAGTACTTC.

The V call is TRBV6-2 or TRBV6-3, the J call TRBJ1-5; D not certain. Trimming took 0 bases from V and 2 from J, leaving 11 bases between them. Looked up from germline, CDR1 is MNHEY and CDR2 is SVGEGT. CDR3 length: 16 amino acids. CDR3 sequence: CASSYSRRRGNQPQHF. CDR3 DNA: TGTGCCAGCAGTTACTCGAGGCGGCGGGGCAATCAGCCCCAGCATTTT.

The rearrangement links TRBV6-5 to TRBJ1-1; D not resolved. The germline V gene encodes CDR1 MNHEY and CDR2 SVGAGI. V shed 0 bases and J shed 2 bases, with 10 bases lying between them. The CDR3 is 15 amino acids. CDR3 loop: CASSYSYGSNTEAFF. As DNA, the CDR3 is TGTGCCAGCAGTTACTCGTACGGCAGTAACACTGAAGCTTTCTTT.

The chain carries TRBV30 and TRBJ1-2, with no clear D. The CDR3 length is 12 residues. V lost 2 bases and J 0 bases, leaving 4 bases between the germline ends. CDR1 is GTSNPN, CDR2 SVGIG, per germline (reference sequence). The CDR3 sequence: CAWSTTNYGYTF. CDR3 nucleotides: TGTGCCTGGAGTACCACTAACTATGGCTACACCTTC.

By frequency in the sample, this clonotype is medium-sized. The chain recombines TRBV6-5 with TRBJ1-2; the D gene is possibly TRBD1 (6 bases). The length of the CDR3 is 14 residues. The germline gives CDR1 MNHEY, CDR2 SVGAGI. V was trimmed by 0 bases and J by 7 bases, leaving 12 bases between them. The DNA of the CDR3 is TGTGCCAGCAGTTACTCGAGGGGGGCCCTTGGCTACACCTTC. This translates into CASSYSRGALGYTF.

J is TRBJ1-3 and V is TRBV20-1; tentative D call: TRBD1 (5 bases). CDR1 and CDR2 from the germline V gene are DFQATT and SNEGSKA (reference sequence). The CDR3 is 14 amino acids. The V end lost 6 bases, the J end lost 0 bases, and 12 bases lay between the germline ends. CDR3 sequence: CSAGGVLSGNTIYF. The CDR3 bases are TGCAGTGCGGGAGGGGTGCTCTCTGGAAACACCATATATTTT.

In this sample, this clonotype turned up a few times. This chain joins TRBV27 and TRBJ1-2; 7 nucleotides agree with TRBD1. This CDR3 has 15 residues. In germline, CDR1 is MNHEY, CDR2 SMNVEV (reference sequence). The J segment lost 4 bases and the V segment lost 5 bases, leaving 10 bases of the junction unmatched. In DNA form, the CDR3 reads TGTGCCAGCAGTCCCCGGGGACAGTTACCCTATGGCTACACCTTC. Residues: CASSPRGQLPYGYTF.

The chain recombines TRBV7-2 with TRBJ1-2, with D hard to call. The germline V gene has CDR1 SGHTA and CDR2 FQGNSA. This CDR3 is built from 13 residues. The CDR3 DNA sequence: TGTCTTACCGGGCAAGGGTTAGGGTATGGCTACACCTTC. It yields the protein CLTGQGLGYGYTF.

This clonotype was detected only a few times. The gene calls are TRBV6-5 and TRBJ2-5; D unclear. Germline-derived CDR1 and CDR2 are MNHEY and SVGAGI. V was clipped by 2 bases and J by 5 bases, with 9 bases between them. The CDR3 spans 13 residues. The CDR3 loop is CASSYRARETQYF. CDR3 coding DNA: TGTGCCAGCAGTTACCGGGCGCGGGAGACCCAGTACTTC.

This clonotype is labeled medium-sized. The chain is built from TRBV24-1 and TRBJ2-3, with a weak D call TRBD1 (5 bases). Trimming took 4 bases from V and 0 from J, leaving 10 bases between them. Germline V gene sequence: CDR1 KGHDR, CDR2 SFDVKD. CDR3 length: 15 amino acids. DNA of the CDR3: TGTGCCACCAGTGACCTTAGGGGTAGCACAGATACGCAGTATTTT. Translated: CATSDLRGSTDTQYF.

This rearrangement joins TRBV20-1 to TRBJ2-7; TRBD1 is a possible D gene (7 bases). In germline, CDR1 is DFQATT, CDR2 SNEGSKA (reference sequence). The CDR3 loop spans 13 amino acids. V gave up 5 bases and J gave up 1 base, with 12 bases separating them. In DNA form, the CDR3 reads TGCAGTGCTGGAGGGGGCGCGTCCTACGAGCAGTACTTC. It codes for CSAGGGASYEQYF.

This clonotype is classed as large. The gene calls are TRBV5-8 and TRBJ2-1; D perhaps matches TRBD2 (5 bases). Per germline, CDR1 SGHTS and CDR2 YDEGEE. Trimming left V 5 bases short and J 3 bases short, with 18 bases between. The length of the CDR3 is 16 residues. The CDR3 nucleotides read TGTGCCAGCAGGACGTACCCAGCGGCTCGCTACAATGAGCAGTTCTTC. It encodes CASRTYPAARYNEQFF.

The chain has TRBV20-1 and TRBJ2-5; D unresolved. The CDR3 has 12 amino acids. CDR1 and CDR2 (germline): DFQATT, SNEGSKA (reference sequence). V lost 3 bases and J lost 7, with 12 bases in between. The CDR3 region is CSASIHTWTQYF. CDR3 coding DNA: TGCAGTGCTAGTATCCATACTTGGACCCAGTACTTC.

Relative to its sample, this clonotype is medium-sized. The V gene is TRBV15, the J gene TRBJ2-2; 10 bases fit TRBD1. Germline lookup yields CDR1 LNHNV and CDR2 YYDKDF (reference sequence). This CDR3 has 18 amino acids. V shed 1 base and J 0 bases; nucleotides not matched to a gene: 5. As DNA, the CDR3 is TGTGCCACCAGCAGAGGCCGGACAGGGGGACCGAACACCGGGGAGCTGTTTTTT. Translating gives CATSRGRTGGPNTGELFF. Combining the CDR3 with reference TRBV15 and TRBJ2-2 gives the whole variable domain DAMVIQNPRYQVTQFGKPVTLSCSQTLNHNVMYWYQQKSSQAPKLLFHYYDKDFNNEADTPDNFQSRRPNTSFCFLDIRSPGLGDTAMYLCATSRGRTGGPNTGELFFGEGSRLTVL.

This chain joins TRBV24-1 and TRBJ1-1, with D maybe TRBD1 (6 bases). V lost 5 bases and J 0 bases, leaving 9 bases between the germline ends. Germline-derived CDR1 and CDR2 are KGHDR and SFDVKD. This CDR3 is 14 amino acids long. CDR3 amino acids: CATSVEGVNTEAFF. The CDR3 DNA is TGTGCCACCAGTGTAGAGGGGGTGAACACTGAAGCTTTCTTT.

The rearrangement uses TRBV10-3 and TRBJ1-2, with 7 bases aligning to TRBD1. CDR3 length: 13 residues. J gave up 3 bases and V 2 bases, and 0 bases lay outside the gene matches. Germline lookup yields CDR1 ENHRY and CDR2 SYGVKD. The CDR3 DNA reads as TGTGCCATCAGTGAGGGACAGGACTATGGCTACACCTTC. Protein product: CAISEGQDYGYTF.

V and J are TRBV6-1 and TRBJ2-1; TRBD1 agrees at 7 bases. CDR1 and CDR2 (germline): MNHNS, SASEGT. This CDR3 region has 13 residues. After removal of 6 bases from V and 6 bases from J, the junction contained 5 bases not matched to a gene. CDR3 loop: CASRRTGSNEQFF. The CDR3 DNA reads TGTGCCAGCAGAAGGACAGGTAGCAATGAGCAGTTCTTC.

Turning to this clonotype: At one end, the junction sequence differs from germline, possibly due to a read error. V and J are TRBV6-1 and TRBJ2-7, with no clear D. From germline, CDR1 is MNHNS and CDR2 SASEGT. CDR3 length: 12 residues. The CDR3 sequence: CAISEGSHEQYF. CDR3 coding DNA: TGTGCCATCAGTGAAGGGTCCCACGAGCAGTACTTC.

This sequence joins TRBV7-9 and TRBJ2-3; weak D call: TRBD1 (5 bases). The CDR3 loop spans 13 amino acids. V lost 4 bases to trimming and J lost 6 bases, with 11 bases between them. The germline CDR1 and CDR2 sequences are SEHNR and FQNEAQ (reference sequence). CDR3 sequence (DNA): TGTGCCAGCAGCTCTAGAAAGGGGGATACGCAGTATTTT. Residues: CASSSRKGDTQYF.

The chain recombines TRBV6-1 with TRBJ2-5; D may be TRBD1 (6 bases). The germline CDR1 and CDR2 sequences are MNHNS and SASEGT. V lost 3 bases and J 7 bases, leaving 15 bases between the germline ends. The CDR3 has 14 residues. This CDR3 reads CASSDVYRDGTQYF. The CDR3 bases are TGTGCCAGCAGTGACGTGTACAGGGACGGGACCCAGTACTTC.

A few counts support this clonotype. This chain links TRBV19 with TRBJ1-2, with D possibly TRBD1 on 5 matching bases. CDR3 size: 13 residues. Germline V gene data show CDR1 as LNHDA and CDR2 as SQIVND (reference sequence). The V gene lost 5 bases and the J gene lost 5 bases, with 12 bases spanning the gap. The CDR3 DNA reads TGTGCCAGTAGTCCAAGGGAGGGGTATGGCTACACCTTC. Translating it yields CASSPREGYGYTF.

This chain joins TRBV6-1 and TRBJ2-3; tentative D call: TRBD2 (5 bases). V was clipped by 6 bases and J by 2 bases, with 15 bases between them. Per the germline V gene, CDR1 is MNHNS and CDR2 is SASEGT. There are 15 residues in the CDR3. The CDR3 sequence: CASRPDREATDTQYF. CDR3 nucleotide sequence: TGTGCCAGCAGACCCGACCGGGAAGCCACAGATACGCAGTATTTT.

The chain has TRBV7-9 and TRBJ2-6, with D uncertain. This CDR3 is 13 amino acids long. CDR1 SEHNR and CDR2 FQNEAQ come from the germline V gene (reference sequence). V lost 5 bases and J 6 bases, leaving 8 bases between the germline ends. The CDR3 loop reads CASSPRKANVLTF. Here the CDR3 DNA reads TGTGCCAGCAGCCCCCGCAAGGCCAACGTCCTGACTTTC. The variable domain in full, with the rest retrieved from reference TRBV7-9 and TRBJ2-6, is DTGVSQNPRHKITKRGQNVTFRCDPISEHNRLYWYRQTLGQGPEFLTYFQNEAQLEKSRLLSDRFSAERPKGSFSTLEIQRTEQGDSAMYLCASSPRKANVLTFGAGSRLTVL.